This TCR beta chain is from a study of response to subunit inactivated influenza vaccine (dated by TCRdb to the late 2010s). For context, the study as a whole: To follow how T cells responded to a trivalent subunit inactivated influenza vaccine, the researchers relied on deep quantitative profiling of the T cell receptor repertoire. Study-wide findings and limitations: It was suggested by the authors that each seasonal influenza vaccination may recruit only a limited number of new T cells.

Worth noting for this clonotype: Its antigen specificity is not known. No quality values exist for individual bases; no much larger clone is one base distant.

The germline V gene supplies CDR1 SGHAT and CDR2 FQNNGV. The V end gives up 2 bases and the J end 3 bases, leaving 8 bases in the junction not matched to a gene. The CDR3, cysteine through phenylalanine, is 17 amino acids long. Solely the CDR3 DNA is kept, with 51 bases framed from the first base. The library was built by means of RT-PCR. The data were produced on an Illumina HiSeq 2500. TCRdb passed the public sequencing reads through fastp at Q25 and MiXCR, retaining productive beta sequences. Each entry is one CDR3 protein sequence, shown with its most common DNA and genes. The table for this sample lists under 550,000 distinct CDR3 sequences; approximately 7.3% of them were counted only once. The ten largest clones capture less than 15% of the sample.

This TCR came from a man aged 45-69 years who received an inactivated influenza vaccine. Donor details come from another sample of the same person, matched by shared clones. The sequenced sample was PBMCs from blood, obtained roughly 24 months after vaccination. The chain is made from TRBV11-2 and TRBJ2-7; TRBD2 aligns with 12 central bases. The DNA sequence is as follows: TGTGCCAGCAGCTTAAGGGGGAGGACTAGCGGGATCTACGAGCAGTACTTC. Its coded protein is CASSLRGRTSGIYEQYF.